A selection of T cell receptor beta chains follows, all from one sample in a study of vaccination and CD4 T cells after COVID-19. TCRdb called the PCR reads again in MiXCR, with one record for every CDR3 protein. Of almost 20,000 distinct CDR3 sequences listed, roughly 50% are singletons. These receptors are not linked to any known antigen. The sequencing here drew on CD4+ T cells from blood, cultured in vitro, taken after SARS-CoV-2 vaccination. The receptors were gathered from a human donor who had recovered from COVID-19. Each CDR3 is given with its conserved first and last residue. The D gene is left open where the match is weak. Clone size is not always given. Where it is, it says once, few, many or a class for expanded clones.

cdr3_aa	cdr3_nt	d_call	clone_size	v_call	j_call
CASSQDRTSTDTQYF	TGTGCCAGCAGTCAGGACAGGACTAGCACAGATACGCAGTATTTT	TRBD1	-	TRBV6-1	TRBJ2-3
CASRRISGRADTGELFF	TGTGCCAGCAGGCGGATAAGCGGGAGGGCCGACACCGGGGAGCTGTTTTTT	TRBD2	-	TRBV6-2/TRBV6-3	TRBJ2-2
CASSSGTAQETQYF	TGTGCCAGCAGTTCCGGGACAGCACAAGAGACCCAGTACTTC	TRBD1	-	TRBV6-2/TRBV6-3	TRBJ2-5
CASSLGLADSTDTQYF	TGTGCCAGCAGCTTAGGTCTAGCGGATAGCACAGATACGCAGTATTTT	TRBD2	-	TRBV11-3	TRBJ2-3
CASSEGWAVHGAGGYTF	TGTGCCAGCAGTGAAGGGTGGGCAGTCCATGGGGCGGGTGGCTACACCTTC	-	-	TRBV6-1	TRBJ1-2
CASSQTSGTDTQYF	TGTGCCAGCAGCCAGACTAGTGGGACAGATACGCAGTATTTT	-	few	TRBV7-2	TRBJ2-3
CASSLSRRQGGRPSNTGELFF	TGTGCCAGCAGTTTATCGCGGAGACAGGGGGGTAGACCGTCGAACACCGGGGAGTTGTTTTTT	TRBD1	-	TRBV27	TRBJ2-2
CASSLAGVRYTF	TGTGCCAGCAGCCTAGCGGGAGTCCGCTACACCTTC	-	-	TRBV7-2	TRBJ1-2
CASSPETDNYGYTF	TGTGCCAGCAGCCCTGAGACGGATAACTATGGCTACACCTTC	-	-	TRBV7-2	TRBJ1-2
CASRETGTGNTIYF	TGTGCCAGCAGGGAAACAGGGACTGGAAACACCATATATTTT	-	-	TRBV25-1	TRBJ1-3
CSACPVTSTDTQYF	TGCAGTGCTTGCCCAGTAACTAGCACAGATACGCAGTATTTT	-	-	TRBV20-1	TRBJ2-3
CASSLQRGPQETQYF	TGCGCCAGCAGCTTGCAGCGGGGGCCCCAAGAGACCCAGTACTTC	TRBD2	-	TRBV5-1	TRBJ2-5
CASSETGALEAFF	TGTGCCAGCAGTGAGACAGGGGCCCTTGAAGCTTTCTTT	TRBD1	-	TRBV6-1	TRBJ1-1
CSALGGQGTDTQYF	TGCAGTGCTCTCGGGGGCCAAGGCACAGATACGCAGTATTTT	-	-	TRBV20-1	TRBJ2-3
CASTRGTGVIGELFF	TGTGCCAGCACACGCGGGACAGGGGTCATCGGGGAGCTGTTTTTT	TRBD1	few	TRBV6-1	TRBJ2-2
CASSFGPTSTDTQYF	TGTGCCAGCAGCTTTGGCCCGACGAGCACAGATACGCAGTATTTT	-	once	TRBV5-4	TRBJ2-3
CSAEDRGDQPQHF	TGCAGTGCTGAGGACAGGGGGGACCAGCCCCAGCATTTT	TRBD1	-	TRBV20-1	TRBJ1-5
CASSLGWDLAPEAFF	TGTGCCAGCAGTTTAGGATGGGACCTGGCACCTGAAGCTTTCTTT	-	medium-sized	TRBV27	TRBJ1-1
CASSELGRPGPPLHF	TGTGCCAGCAGTGAATTAGGGAGACCGGGGCCACCCCTCCACTTT	-	few	TRBV6-1	TRBJ1-6
CASSLALDSGYTF	TGTGCCAGCAGCTTAGCGCTGGATTCTGGCTACACCTTC	-	few	TRBV7-8	TRBJ1-2
CSARPPGQGNQPQHF	TGCAGTGCTAGACCTCCCGGACAGGGAAATCAGCCCCAGCATTTT	TRBD1	few	TRBV20-1	TRBJ1-5
CSARDKTVGGQYF	TGCAGTGCTAGAGATAAGACAGTCGGAGGGCAGTACTTC	-	-	TRBV20-1	TRBJ2-7
CGSSLNNYGTDTQYF	TGTGGCAGCAGCTTAAATAACTATGGCACAGATACGCAGTATTTT	-	-	TRBV7-3	TRBJ2-3
CASSLRDTYQPQHF	TGTGCCAGTAGTCTACGGGACACCTATCAGCCCCAGCATTTT	-	few	TRBV19	TRBJ1-5
CASSLEGWQPQHF	TGTGCCAGCAGCCTCGAGGGGTGGCAGCCCCAGCATTTT	-	few	TRBV7-2	TRBJ1-5